The 18 T cell receptor beta chains in this list originate from one sample, sequenced in a study of cytomegalovirus exposure and HLA in healthy donors. PCR amplification relied on 60 Vbeta primers (plus 13 Jbeta primers). Sequenced by immunoSEQ multiplex PCR; TCRdb stores in-frame clones only, minus some. Of 210,000 or so clones detected, roughly 89% appear once; the ten largest clones hold 1%. The sequencing input was PBMCs. The receptors derive from a woman younger than 35 in good health and CMV-seronegative.

The rearrangement links TRBV7-9 to TRBJ1-4; TRBD1 matches at 8 bases. Looked up from germline, CDR1 is SEHNR and CDR2 is FQNEAQ (reference sequence). V dropped 3 bases and J dropped 8; count of bases not matched to a gene: 5. This CDR3 is built from 14 residues. The CDR3, as DNA: TGTGCCAGCAGCTTGACAGGGGATTTCGAAAAACTGTTTTTT. As protein: CASSLTGDFEKLFF.

This clone is a singleton in its sample. The J gene is TRBJ1-2, the V gene TRBV6-1; no firm D call. The CDR3 contains 12 residues. Trimming stripped 5 bases from V and 8 bases from J, with 12 bases between. The V gene's germline CDR1 is MNHNS and CDR2 SASEGT. The CDR3 coding sequence is TGTGCCAGCAGTCATCCGACGGGAGGCTACACCTTC. Its translation is CASSHPTGGYTF.

The sample holds one count of this clone. The rearrangement uses TRBV10-1 and TRBJ1-4; D is uncertain. Germline V lookup: CDR1 WNHNN, CDR2 SYGVQD (reference sequence). The CDR3 spans 14 residues. Trimming took 9 bases from V and 7 from J, leaving 18 bases between them. The CDR3 DNA reads TGCGCCAGTTCGCCCGGCGGGAGGAGTGAAAAACTGTTTTTT. It codes for CASSPGGRSEKLFF.

This clone showed up just a few times. The V and J genes are TRBV7-7 and TRBJ2-5; TRBD2 matches 7 bases. Unmatched junction bases numbered 5, after V lost 3 bases and J lost 4 bases. The CDR3 is made up of 14 amino acids. Germline V gene lookup returns CDR1 SSHAT and CDR2 FNYEAQ (reference sequence). CDR3: CASSFGGLGETQYF. The CDR3 nucleotides read TGTGCCAGCAGCTTCGGGGGGTTAGGAGAGACCCAGTACTTC.

V gene TRBV7-2 combines with J gene TRBJ2-5; 12 bases are a match to TRBD2. This CDR3 has 16 residues. Germline V lookup: CDR1 SGHTA, CDR2 FQGNSA. After removal of 5 bases from V and 1 base from J, the junction contained 5 bases not matched to a gene. This CDR3 reads CASSPGLAGFQETQYF. The CDR3 DNA follows: TGTGCCAGCAGCCCCGGACTAGCGGGGTTCCAAGAGACCCAGTACTTC.

The chain couples TRBV30 to TRBJ2-5; D may be TRBD1 (6 bases). The tail of the sequence fits TRBJ2-7 better, so the J call may be wrong. CDR3 length: 16 residues. Germline V gives CDR1 GTSNPN, CDR2 SVGIG (reference sequence). This CDR3 reads CAWRRTVTLIAYEQYF. The DNA for the CDR3 is TGTGCCTGGAGACGGACAGTAACCCTGATCGCTTACGAGCAGTACTTC.

V is TRBV23-1 and J is TRBJ1-1; the D gene is possibly TRBD1 (5 bases). TRBV23-1 is filed as an ORF, its function uncertain. The V and J ends lost 9 bases and 10 bases respectively, with 18 bases between them. The CDR3 is 12 residues long. The CDR3: CARPWGPGGAFF. Written as DNA, the CDR3 is TGCGCCAGGCCCTGGGGCCCGGGGGGAGCTTTCTTT.

The rearrangement links TRBV21-1 to TRBJ2-6; the D segment call TRBD1 is taken from the table without a DNA check. TRBV21-1 is a documented pseudogene. This CDR3 is built from 17 residues. CDR3 amino acids: CASSRPHRGSGANVLTF. Written as DNA, the CDR3 is TGTGCCAGCAGTAGACCACACAGGGGCTCTGGGGCCAACGTCCTGACTTTC.

This sequence joins TRBV5-1 and TRBJ2-5; 9 nucleotides align to TRBD2. The CDR3 loop spans 17 amino acids. Germline V gives CDR1 SGHRS, CDR2 YFSETQ. V was clipped by 4 bases and J by 7 bases; unmatched bases: 17. CDR3 protein: CASSPQPPSGVRGTQYF. For the CDR3, the DNA is TGCGCCAGCAGCCCACAGCCCCCTAGCGGGGTCCGGGGGACCCAGTACTTC.

This chain links TRBV7-2 with TRBJ2-7; TRBD2 matches 11 bases. Germline loops: CDR1 SGHTA, CDR2 FQGNSA. The CDR3 sequence is 16 residues long. Unmatched junction bases numbered 8, after V lost 5 bases and J lost 2 bases. The CDR3 coding sequence is TGTGCCAGCAGCCGAACCTCTAGCGGGGGGCCCTACGAGCAGTACTTC. Amino acid sequence: CASSRTSSGGPYEQYF. The whole variable domain, filled in from reference TRBV7-2 and TRBJ2-7, reads GAGVSQSPSNKVTEKGKDVELRCDPISGHTALYWYRQSLGQGLEFLIYFQGNSAPDKSGLPSDRFSAERTGGSVSTLTIQRTQQEDSAVYLCASSRTSSGGPYEQYFGPGTRLTVT.

The rearrangement uses TRBV21-1 and TRBJ1-3; TRBD1, the D gene given by the table, was not confirmed from the DNA. TRBV21-1 is designated a pseudogene. The CDR3 contains 14 residues. CDR3 residues: CARAPGHTGNTIYF. The CDR3 bases are TGTGCCAGGGCACCGGGACACACTGGAAACACCATATATTTT.

V gene TRBV29-1 combines with J gene TRBJ1-2, with D possibly being TRBD1 (5 bases). V was pared by 4 bases and J by 5 bases, with 23 bases between. The CDR3 consists of 16 residues. CDR1 is SQVTM and CDR2 is ANQGSEA in the germline V gene. The CDR3 sequence: CSVVVRAKGPVYGYTF. In DNA form, the CDR3 reads TGCAGCGTTGTAGTCAGGGCAAAGGGCCCTGTTTATGGCTACACCTTC.

This sequence joins TRBV6-5 and TRBJ2-1, with a possible D match to TRBD1 (6 bases). The CDR3 extends over 14 amino acids. V shed 6 bases and J shed 4 bases, with 13 bases lying between them. Per the germline V gene, CDR1 is MNHEY and CDR2 is SVGAGI. For the CDR3, the DNA is TGTGCCAGCAGCCGCCGGGACACTTACAATGAGCAGTTCTTC. The encoded protein is CASSRRDTYNEQFF.

This clone came up once. This chain connects TRBV5-1 to TRBJ1-5, with 7 bases matching TRBD1. This CDR3 spans 15 amino acids. Germline CDR1 is SGHRS and CDR2 is YFSETQ. Germline trimming cut 0 bases from V and 8 bases from J; bases unmatched to any gene: 8. CDR3 sequence reads: CASSLEGQRGEPQHF. CDR3 nucleotides: TGCGCCAGCAGCTTGGAGGGACAGCGAGGAGAGCCCCAGCATTTT.

The V call is TRBV7-6, the J call TRBJ2-2; 9 bases fit TRBD2. CDR3 size: 16 residues. Germline V gene sequence: CDR1 SGHVS, CDR2 FNYEAQ. V lost 3 bases, J lost 5 bases, and 7 bases stayed unmatched. The CDR3 loop is CASSFTAGGPTGELFF. Written as DNA, the CDR3 is TGTGCCAGCAGCTTTACGGCGGGAGGGCCGACCGGGGAGCTGTTTTTT.

The chain employs TRBV11-2 and TRBJ2-5, with 13 positions matching TRBD2. Germline CDR1 is SGHAT and CDR2 is FQNNGV. V lost 5 bases to trimming and J lost 2 bases; unmatched junction nucleotides: 8. The CDR3 is 17 residues long. The CDR3 bases are TGTGCCAGCAGCATCGGACTAGCGGGGGCAACACAAGAGACCCAGTACTTC. Translation: CASSIGLAGATQETQYF.

This clone occurred once. The chain recombines TRBV4-1 with TRBJ2-4; 16 bases agree with TRBD2. The germline gives CDR1 MGHRA, CDR2 YSYEKL. This CDR3 is 19 amino acids long. Germline trimming cut 7 bases from V and 0 bases from J; bases unmatched to any gene: 9. In DNA form, the CDR3 reads TGCGCCAGCACCCGGGGACTAGCGGGAGGGGGCAAAGCCAAAAACATTCAGTACTTC. Its translation: CASTRGLAGGGKAKNIQYF.

The chain couples TRBV11-2 to TRBJ2-3; 13 bases map to TRBD2. The ends lost 5 bases at V and 7 bases at J; junction bases unmatched: 6. CDR1 and CDR2 from the germline V gene are SGHAT and FQNNGV. There are 15 residues in the CDR3. The CDR3 is CASSPTSGGGNTQYF. CDR3 DNA sequence: TGTGCCAGCAGCCCAACTAGCGGGGGGGGGAATACGCAGTATTTT.